This TCR beta chain is drawn from a study of cytomegalovirus exposure and HLA in healthy donors. About the research overall: About 77 million unique TCRs from HLA-typed donors made up an early data release. Study-level results: Earlier results showed most TCR beta V segments being productive about 87% or about 30% of the time. Researchers reported from a later analysis that most CMV-associated TCR beta chains appeared HLA-restricted. Associated with HLA alleles at 0.05 false discovery rate in a later analysis were some 18,000 TCR beta sequences.

Remarks on this clone: Its antigen is still unknown.

The CDR3 loop spans 15 amino acids. V lost 0 bases and J 1 base, leaving 7 bases between the germline ends. Germline V lookup: CDR1 ENHRY, CDR2 SYGVKD. PCR involved 60 Vbeta and 13 Jbeta primers. The table came from immunoSEQ multiplex PCR; TCRdb's copy has only in-frame clones and leaves some out. The sample lists over 150,000 clones, more than 60% occurring once. This sequence joins TRBV10-3 and TRBJ2-1, with D possibly matching TRBD2 (5 bases). Specimen: PBMCs. This clonotype was obtained from a woman between 25 and 40 years old in good health and CMV-seropositive. CDR3 coding DNA: TGTGCCATCAGTGAGTCTACTAGATCCTACAATGAGCAGTTCTTC. Amino acids: CAISESTRSYNEQFF.